Below, 8 T cell receptor beta chains from the same sample are listed, as sequenced in a study of T cells in tuberculosis. Sorting used thawed, overnight-rested PBMC stained with anti-CD3, a viability dye and GMM-loaded CD1B tetramer. C32 glucose monomycolate from Rhodococcus equi was loaded onto the CD1B tetramers. Using immunoSEQ multiplex PCR, the repertoire was profiled, and TCRdb retains in-frame clones only, with some absent. The sample includes about 58,000 clones, approximately 86% of them seen just once. Specimen: CD1b-GMM tetramer-negative cells sorted from PBMCs. These receptors were collected from an adult woman with latent tuberculosis.

This rearrangement joins TRBV5-1 to TRBJ2-7, with TRBD2 matching over 12 bases. The CDR3 has 14 amino acids. Germline V lookup: CDR1 SGHRS, CDR2 YFSETQ. Trimming took 7 bases from V and 2 from J; bases not matched to a gene: 4. For the CDR3, the DNA is TGCGCCAGCTCCTGGACTAGCGGGACCTACGAGCAGTACTTC. It encodes CASSWTSGTYEQYF.

This chain connects TRBV27 to TRBJ2-3, with 11 bases aligning to TRBD2. CDR3 size: 17 residues. The V gene end was trimmed by 7 bases and the J gene end by 0 bases; junction bases not matched to a gene: 9. Germline assignment: CDR1 MNHEY and CDR2 SMNVEV (reference sequence). The CDR3 sequence is CASKTGLAVTSTDTQYF. The CDR3 DNA reads as TGTGCCAGCAAGACGGGACTAGCGGTTACTAGCACAGATACGCAGTATTTT.

This clone was seen just once. The genes are TRBV7-2 and TRBJ1-1; D unresolved. The CDR3 is 13 amino acids. Germline V gene lookup returns CDR1 SGHTA and CDR2 FQGNSA. V dropped 3 bases and J dropped 5 bases, with 10 bases sitting between them. CDR3 nucleotide sequence: TGTGCCAGCAGCTTTTTTTCGGGGACTGAAGCTTTCTTT. Protein sequence: CASSFFSGTEAFF.

The CDR3 DNA reads as TGTGCCAGCAGTCCCTTAGCGGGAGGTCAGTACGAGCAGTACTTC. This gives the protein CASSPLAGGQYEQYF. This rearrangement joins TRBV28 to TRBJ2-7, with TRBD2 identical over 10 bases. Germline CDR1 and CDR2: MDHEN and SYDVKM. With 5 bases clipped from V and 4 bases from J, the junction kept 8 bases outside the gene matches. This CDR3 spans 15 amino acids.

This clone has a single count. V and J are TRBV27 and TRBJ1-2; D possibly corresponds to TRBD1 (5 bases). V was cut by 5 bases and J by 4 bases, with 17 bases left in between. Germline V gene lookup returns CDR1 MNHEY and CDR2 SMNVEV (reference sequence). This CDR3 region has 15 residues. CDR3 sequence (DNA): TGTGCCAGCAGTCGCTCGGGGGGACGGGGCTATGGCTACACCTTC. Its translation is CASSRSGGRGYGYTF.

V usage is TRBV2 and J usage is TRBJ2-7; TRBD1 aligns across 7 bases. Germline V CDR1 and CDR2: SNHLY, FYNNEI. J lost 3 bases, V lost 5 bases, and 4 bases had no gene match. CDR3 length: 13 residues. The CDR3 is CASSSGQFYEQYF. The CDR3 DNA reads TGTGCCAGCAGTTCGGGACAGTTCTACGAGCAGTACTTC.

The chain has TRBV28 and TRBJ2-7; TRBD2 is a possible D gene (5 bases). Germline assignment: CDR1 MDHEN and CDR2 SYDVKM. The CDR3 loop spans 14 amino acids. Trimming shortened V by 4 bases and J by 2 bases, and 12 bases separated the two germline ends. The CDR3 nucleotides read TGTGCCAGCAGTTCGAGGGTACTTACCTACGAGCAGTACTTC. Translated, it gives CASSSRVLTYEQYF. Full variable domain (missing parts from reference TRBV28 and TRBJ2-7): DVKVTQSSRYLVKRTGEKVFLECVQDMDHENMFWYRQDPGLGLRLIYFSYDVKMKEKGDIPEGYSVSREKKERFSLILESASTNQTSMYLCASSSRVLTYEQYFGPGTRLTVT.

The chain employs TRBV7-9 and TRBJ2-5; D uncertain. V dropped 5 bases and J dropped 5 bases, with 9 bases sitting between them. Germline values: CDR1 SEHNR, CDR2 FQNEAQ (reference sequence). CDR3 size: 12 residues. The CDR3 here is CASSRTMETQYF. As DNA, the CDR3 is TGTGCCAGCAGCCGTACTATGGAGACCCAGTACTTC.